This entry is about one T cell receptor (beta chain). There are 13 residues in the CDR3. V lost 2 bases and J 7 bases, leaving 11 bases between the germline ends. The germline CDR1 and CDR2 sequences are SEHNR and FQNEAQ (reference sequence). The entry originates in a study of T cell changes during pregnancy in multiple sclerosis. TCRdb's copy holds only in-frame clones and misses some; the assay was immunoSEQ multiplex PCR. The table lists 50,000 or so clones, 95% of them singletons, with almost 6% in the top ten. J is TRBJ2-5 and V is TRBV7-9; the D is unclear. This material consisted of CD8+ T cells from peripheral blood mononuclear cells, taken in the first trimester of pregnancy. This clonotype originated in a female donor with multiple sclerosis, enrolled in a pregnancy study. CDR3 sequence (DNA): TGTGCCAGCAGCTTACCTACAGACGGGACCCAGTACTTC. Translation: CASSLPTDGTQYF.